This TCR beta chain was recorded in a study of beta chain features in type 1 diabetes. Study observations and caveats: TCRB CDR3s were moderately but significantly shorter in Type 1 diabetes patients in all four CD4+ subsets.

Sorted cells reached over 95% purity in every population. The sequenced template was cDNA made from the entire isolated RNA. Produced via immunoSEQ multiplex PCR; TCRdb's table is partial and in-frame only. The table includes 850,000 to 900,000 clones, roughly a sixth detected once. CDR1 is LNHDA and CDR2 is SQIVND in the germline V gene (reference sequence). The CDR3 runs to 15 residues. Trimming at V came to 3 bases and at J to 2 bases, leaving 5 bases not matched to a gene. A note on this clone: Its antigen is not identified.

This clonotype was obtained from a woman aged 18-29 years in good health. Source material: naive CD4+ T cells from blood. The chain has TRBV19 and TRBJ2-7; 9 nucleotides align to TRBD2. CDR3 in DNA: TGTGCCAGTAGTATCGGCCTAGCGGGGACCTACGAGCAGTACTTC. As protein: CASSIGLAGTYEQYF.